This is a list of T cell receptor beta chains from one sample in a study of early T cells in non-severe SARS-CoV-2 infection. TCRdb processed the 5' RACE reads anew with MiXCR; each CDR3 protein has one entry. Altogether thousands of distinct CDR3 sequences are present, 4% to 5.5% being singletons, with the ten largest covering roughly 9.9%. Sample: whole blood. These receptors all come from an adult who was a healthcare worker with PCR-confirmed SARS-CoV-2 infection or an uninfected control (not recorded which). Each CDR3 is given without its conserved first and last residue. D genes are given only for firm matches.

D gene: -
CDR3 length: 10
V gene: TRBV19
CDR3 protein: ASSVYNYGYT

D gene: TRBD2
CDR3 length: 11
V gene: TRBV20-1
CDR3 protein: SVLAVPSDTQY

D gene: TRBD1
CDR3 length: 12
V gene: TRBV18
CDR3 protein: ASSPWTGPDTQY

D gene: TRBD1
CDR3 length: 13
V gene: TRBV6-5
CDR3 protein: ASTRTGSGANVLT

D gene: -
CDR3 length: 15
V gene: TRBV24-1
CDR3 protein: ATSDYWDRTSTDTQY

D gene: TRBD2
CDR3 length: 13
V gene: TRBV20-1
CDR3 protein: SASPTLAAYNEQF

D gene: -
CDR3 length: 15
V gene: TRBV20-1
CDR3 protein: SASGLGQEISNQPQH

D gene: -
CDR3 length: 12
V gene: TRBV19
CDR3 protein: ASSPLQMNTEAF

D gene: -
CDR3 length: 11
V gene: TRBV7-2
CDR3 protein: ASSFRQIYEQY

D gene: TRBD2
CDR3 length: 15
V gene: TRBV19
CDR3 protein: ASSTGTSGGGADTQY

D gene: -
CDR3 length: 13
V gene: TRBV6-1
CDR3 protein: ASSLEGGIRTEAF

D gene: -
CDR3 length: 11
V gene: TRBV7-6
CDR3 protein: ASRPTGEETQY

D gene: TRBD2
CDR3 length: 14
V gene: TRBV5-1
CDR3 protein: ASSFGLAGGTDTQY

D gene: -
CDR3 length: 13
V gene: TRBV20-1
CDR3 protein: SASEAVSSGNTIY

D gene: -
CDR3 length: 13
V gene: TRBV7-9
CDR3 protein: ASSAQGSSTDTQY

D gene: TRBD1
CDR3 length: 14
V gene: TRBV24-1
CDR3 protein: ATSDPPGQRNEKLF

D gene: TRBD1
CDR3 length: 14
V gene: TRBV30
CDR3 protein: AWSLYRGIMNTEAF

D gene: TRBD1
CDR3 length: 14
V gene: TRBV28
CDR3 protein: ASSRRTGGSYNEQF

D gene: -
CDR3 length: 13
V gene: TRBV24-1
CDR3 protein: ATSDVDRPNTEAF

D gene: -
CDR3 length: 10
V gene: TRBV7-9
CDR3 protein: ASSLGYNEQF

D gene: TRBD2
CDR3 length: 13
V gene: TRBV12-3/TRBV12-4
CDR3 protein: ASSFRTSGTNEQF

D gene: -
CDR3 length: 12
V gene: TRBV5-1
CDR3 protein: ASSLITGANVLT

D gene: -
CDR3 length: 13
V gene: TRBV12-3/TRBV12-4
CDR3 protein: ASSPRAFGVPEQY

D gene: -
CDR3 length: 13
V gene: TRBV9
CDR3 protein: ASSAGDTSSYEQY